This T cell receptor (beta chain) was sequenced during a study of blood T cell repertoires in COVID-19. Study at large: The cDNA or gDNA used as material had been derived from T cells, B-cell-depleted T cells, or PBMCs.

Germline V gene data show CDR1 as LNHDA and CDR2 as SQIVND (reference sequence). V dropped 7 bases and J dropped 12; count of bases not matched to a gene: 14. The CDR3 length is 14 residues. In the authors' workflow: Reference gene primers were amplified, and this amplification served to estimate nucleated cell counts. Some clones are missing from TCRdb's copy, which holds only in-frame ones; the method was immunoSEQ multiplex PCR. D and trimming come from the DNA, and the V and J calls and clone size come from that table. This table has 150,000 to 200,000 clones, around four fifths appearing once. The rearrangement uses TRBV19 and TRBJ2-4; 8 nucleotides match TRBD1. The receptor was derived from a woman of 80 years or more with COVID-19, enrolled during active disease. The specimen sequenced was peripheral blood. CDR3 protein: CASTEGLTGENQYF. DNA for the CDR3: TGTGCCAGTACCGAGGGGTTGACAGGGGAGAATCAGTACTTC.